These T cell receptor beta chains were read from a single sample in a study of CD8 T cells in Susac syndrome. TCRdb passed the immunoSEQ multiplex PCR reads through MiXCR, listing each CDR3 protein once. The data contain around 150,000 distinct CDR3 sequences, about 95% of them singletons. Sequencing input: CD8+ T cells from PBMCs. All receptors derive from a human donor with Susac syndrome. The CDR3 runs from the conserved cysteine through the conserved F or W. Each record gives: D gene, J gene, clone size, V gene, CDR3 DNA, CDR3 protein. A D gene is named only where the DNA matches it firmly. A row's size may be missing; if present it is once, few, many or a size class.

>NA|TRBJ2-3|NA|TRBV20-1
TGCAGTGCTAGTAACTCGTCGGTTCACCTCGATACGCAGTATTTT
CSASNSSVHLDTQYF
>NA|TRBJ2-7|NA|TRBV2
TGTGCAGTGGCAGGGGCCAAGGGGGAGCAGTACTTC
CAVAGAKGEQYF
>NA|TRBJ2-5|NA|TRBV5-1
TGCGCCAGCAGCTTGGCGGACGGGGAAGAGACCCAGTACTTC
CASSLADGEETQYF
>NA|TRBJ2-5|NA|TRBV2
TGTGCCAGCCCCTTCCGGGGCCTCCAAGAGACCCAGTACTTC
CASPFRGLQETQYF
>TRBD1|TRBJ2-7|NA|TRBV5-1
TGCGCCAGCAGCTCGGGACAGGGTAACTACGAGCAGTACTTC
CASSSGQGNYEQYF
>NA|TRBJ2-7|NA|TRBV29-1
TGCAGCGTAAACCTACAGGCGCGAGGGAACGAGCAGTACTTC
CSVNLQARGNEQYF
>NA|TRBJ2-4|NA|TRBV14
TGTGCCAGCAGCCCTCAGGGAAACATTCAGTACTTC
CASSPQGNIQYF
>TRBD2|TRBJ2-1|NA|TRBV7-6
TGTGCCAGCAGCTTTGGTAGCGGGGAGGGGCGGGATGAGCAGTTCTTC
CASSFGSGEGRDEQFF
>NA|TRBJ1-2|NA|TRBV6-6
TGTGCCAGCAGTTCAACAGGGATCGGAGATGGCTACACCTTC
CASSSTGIGDGYTF
>TRBD2|TRBJ2-7|NA|TRBV4-1
TGCGCCAGCAGCCAGGTAGGCGGGAGCTCCTACGAGCAGTACTTC
CASSQVGGSSYEQYF
>TRBD1|TRBJ2-7|few|TRBV12-3/TRBV12-4
TGTGCCAGCAGTTCCCGGGACAGGGTAGAGTACGAGCAGTACTTC
CASSSRDRVEYEQYF
>NA|TRBJ2-7|NA|TRBV3-1
TGTGCCAGCAGCCACGGTTCCGAAGTCACCTACGAGCAGTACTTC
CASSHGSEVTYEQYF
>TRBD1|TRBJ1-2|NA|TRBV19
TGTGCCAGTAGTCCGGGACAGACAGCTAACTATGGCTACACCTTC
CASSPGQTANYGYTF
>TRBD1|TRBJ1-2|NA|TRBV7-9
TGTGCCATTGAAGGACAGGGCGTCCCCTATGGCTACACCTTC
CAIEGQGVPYGYTF
>TRBD2|TRBJ2-3|few|TRBV27
TGTGCCAGCAGTAGCGGGACTAGCACAGATACGCAGTATTTT
CASSSGTSTDTQYF
>NA|TRBJ2-1|NA|TRBV29-1
TGCAGCGTTGTGTTGGCGGGGTGGGATGAGCAGTTCTTC
CSVVLAGWDEQFF
>TRBD2|TRBJ2-7|once|TRBV20-1
TGCAGTGCTAGAGAGCCCATGACTAGCGCGGTCTACGAGCAGTACTTC
CSAREPMTSAVYEQYF
>NA|TRBJ1-2|NA|TRBV5-1
TGCGCCAGCAGCTTCCCCTTAGGGACCTTC
CASSFPLGTF
>NA|TRBJ1-1|NA|TRBV12-3/TRBV12-4
TGTGCCAGCAGTTTAGGACAGGCCCAAGCTTTCTTT
CASSLGQAQAFF
>TRBD2|TRBJ2-7|NA|TRBV20-1
TGCAGTGCTAGAGTTTCTAGCGGGAGTTGCGACGAGCAGTACTTC
CSARVSSGSCDEQYF
>TRBD1|TRBJ1-2|NA|TRBV30
TGTGCCTGGAGTGTACAGGGGGGCGGCTACACCTTC
CAWSVQGGGYTF
>TRBD1|TRBJ2-7|once|TRBV11-2
TGTGCCAGCAGCTTAGAGGGGACAGGGGACTACGAGCAGTACTTC
CASSLEGTGDYEQYF
>NA|TRBJ2-2|NA|TRBV9
TGTGCCAGCAGCGTAGTAGTAACAGGGAACACCGGGGAGCTGTTTTTT
CASSVVVTGNTGELFF
>TRBD1|TRBJ2-7|NA|TRBV7-9
TGTGCCAGCAGCTTATGGACGGGACAGCTTTTTTACTCCTACGAGCAGTACTTC
CASSLWTGQLFYSYEQYF
>TRBD1|TRBJ1-1|NA|TRBV25-1
TGTGCCAGCAGCCCAACGGCAGGGGGCGGCGGCACTGAAGCTTTCTTT
CASSPTAGGGGTEAFF
>NA|TRBJ2-7|NA|TRBV27
TGTGCCAGCAGTTTATCTCACCCAGAACAGCCCTACGAGCAGTACTTC
CASSLSHPEQPYEQYF
>NA|TRBJ1-1|NA|TRBV6-5
TGTGCCAGCAGTTCCGGACGGGTAAACACTGAAGCTTTCTTT
CASSSGRVNTEAFF
>NA|TRBJ2-6|once|TRBV11-2
TGTGCCAGCAGCCTGAGTAGGGGCTCTGGGGCCAACGTCCTGACTTTC
CASSLSRGSGANVLTF
>NA|TRBJ1-1|NA|TRBV27
TGTGCCAGCAGTTTATCGAAAGGGTCGATTACTGAAGCTTTCTTT
CASSLSKGSITEAFF
>NA|TRBJ2-7|NA|TRBV9
TGTGCCAGCAGTGGGGCGGGACCGTCCTACGAGCAGTACTTC
CASSGAGPSYEQYF